This TCR beta chain was sequenced for a study of a mutant IDH1 vaccine in newly diagnosed glioma. Sequencing used immunoSEQ multiplex PCR; TCRdb keeps in-frame clones, though not all of them. The repertoire holds roughly 70,000 clones, with approximately 87% as singletons. As regards this clone: No antigen is known for it.

The length of the CDR3 is 16 residues. Between the trimmed V and J ends, which lost 1 base and 5 bases, there was a span of 15 bases. Germline lookup yields CDR1 SGHTA and CDR2 FQGNSA. Documented time point: week 23, last vaccination. Every vaccination contained 300 ug of the mutant IDH1 20-mer peptide and was paired with topical imiquimod. Specimen: PBMCs, collected from a glioma patient whose treatment included an IDH1 peptide vaccine. This chain connects TRBV7-2 to TRBJ1-5; D is possibly TRBD1 (6 bases). The sequence derives from a man aged 18 to 30 with glioma. The CDR3 spells CASSLGSTDRHQPQHF. CDR3 bases: TGTGCCAGCAGCTTAGGGTCGACAGACAGGCATCAGCCCCAGCATTTT.